The rows below give T cell receptor beta chains drawn from one sample of a study of blood T cell repertoires in COVID-19. Assay: immunoSEQ multiplex PCR; the TCRdb copy retains only in-frame clones and omits some. Here the sample spans some 130,000 clones, 75% to 90% being singletons. The sequenced sample consisted of peripheral blood. These receptors all come from a man between 65 and 85 years old with acute or convalescent COVID-19. Each CDR3 is given with its conserved first and last residue.

J gene	V gene	CDR3 protein
TRBJ2-3	TRBV9	CASSARQGPTDTQYF
TRBJ1-4	TRBV7-3	CASSAIQGASEKLFF
TRBJ2-3	TRBV5-4	CASSLGLREMGDTQYF
TRBJ1-1	TRBV7-9	CASSSTGGKNTEAFF
TRBJ1-2	TRBV4-1	CASSQVKGGTVTYGCTF
TRBJ2-2	TRBV3-1/TRBV3-2	CASSRYGELFF
TRBJ2-1	TRBV7-2	CASSLGRSSEQFF
TRBJ2-7	TRBV6-5	CASSPPWTGGDEQYF
TRBJ1-5	TRBV24-1	CATSDQTGDGQPQHF
TRBJ1-3	TRBV6-5	CASSSLQGANTIYF
TRBJ1-2	TRBV3-1/TRBV3-2	CASSQQGISYGYTF
TRBJ1-2	TRBV6-5	CASQGGVGYTF
TRBJ2-2	TRBV7-3	CASSRGQGNGELFF
TRBJ2-1	TRBV2	CASSLAGGSYNEQFF
TRBJ2-1	TRBV30	CAWSQDSYNEQFF
TRBJ2-3	TRBV7-6	CASSRRGQASTDTQYF
TRBJ2-1	TRBV19	CASSITGVYNEQFF
TRBJ2-1	TRBV27	CASSFGGNEQFF
TRBJ1-6	TRBV10-3	CAISLTESSYNSPLHF
TRBJ2-3	TRBV9	CASSPMGGNTDTQYF
TRBJ1-4	TRBV4-1	CASSSGTVNEKLFF
TRBJ2-5	TRBV18	CASSPRRQGGETQYF
TRBJ2-1	TRBV11-2	CASSLGSSGVNNEQFF
TRBJ1-1	TRBV7-2	CASSLIQAPDTEAFF
TRBJ1-2	TRBV2	CASSVGQGPYGYTF